The rows below give T cell receptor beta chains drawn from one sample of a study of T cell responses to AZD1222 COVID-19 vaccine. TCRdb's table, derived via immunoSEQ multiplex PCR, lists solely in-frame clones and lacks some. This table has about 140,000 clones, 90% appearing once. The sample consisted of peripheral blood, taken 28 days after the second AZD1222 dose. Receptor source: an adult who received the AZD1222 COVID-19 vaccine. The CDR3 runs from the conserved cysteine through the conserved F or W. Each record gives: V gene, J gene, D gene, clone size, CDR3 DNA, CDR3 protein. D genes are given only for firm matches. Only some rows state a clone size, as once, few, many or a class for expanded clones.

v_call: TRBV11-2; j_call: TRBJ1-2; d_call: -; clone_size: -; cdr3_nt: TGTGCCAGCAGCTTAGATCGGGGAACAGGCGTTAACGGCTACACCTTC; cdr3_aa: CASSLDRGTGVNGYTF
v_call: TRBV7-9; j_call: TRBJ1-2; d_call: -; clone_size: -; cdr3_nt: TGTGCCAGCAGCCCTCCAAGGGACCCCTCCTATGGCTACACCTTC; cdr3_aa: CASSPPRDPSYGYTF
v_call: TRBV7-9; j_call: TRBJ1-1; d_call: TRBD1; clone_size: -; cdr3_nt: TGTGCCAGCAGCTTGGGGGACAGGGCGAACACTGAAGCTTTCTTT; cdr3_aa: CASSLGDRANTEAFF
v_call: TRBV19; j_call: TRBJ2-2; d_call: TRBD2; clone_size: -; cdr3_nt: TGTGCCAGTAGTCTCAGGACTAGCGGGAGGACGGGCACCGGGGAGCTGTTTTTT; cdr3_aa: CASSLRTSGRTGTGELFF
v_call: TRBV7-2; j_call: TRBJ1-4; d_call: TRBD1; clone_size: -; cdr3_nt: TGTGCCAGCAGCTTACTACCTGACAGGGGTGAACTGTTTTTT; cdr3_aa: CASSLLPDRGELFF
v_call: TRBV5-8; j_call: TRBJ1-1; d_call: -; clone_size: -; cdr3_nt: TGTGCCAGCAGCTTGGGGGGGAACACTGAAGCTTTCTTT; cdr3_aa: CASSLGGNTEAFF
v_call: TRBV27; j_call: TRBJ2-3; d_call: -; clone_size: -; cdr3_nt: TGTGCCAGCAGTTTATTCGGGGCGCAAACAGATACGCAGTATTTT; cdr3_aa: CASSLFGAQTDTQYF
v_call: TRBV7-9; j_call: TRBJ1-3; d_call: TRBD1; clone_size: -; cdr3_nt: TGTGCCAGCAGCTTGACTTGGACAGGGCCTGGAAACACCATATATTTT; cdr3_aa: CASSLTWTGPGNTIYF
v_call: TRBV27; j_call: TRBJ2-2; d_call: TRBD2; clone_size: -; cdr3_nt: TGTGCCAGCAGTTTTGAATGGGGGTTAGCGGGAGACACCGGGGAGCTGTTTTTT; cdr3_aa: CASSFEWGLAGDTGELFF
v_call: TRBV19; j_call: TRBJ1-3; d_call: -; clone_size: -; cdr3_nt: TGTGCCAGTAGTACCGGGACCAACTCCCTGTTCTTT; cdr3_aa: CASSTGTNSLFF
v_call: TRBV24-1; j_call: TRBJ2-1; d_call: -; clone_size: -; cdr3_nt: TGTGCCACCAGGGGGGAGTCTTACAATGAGCAGTTCTTC; cdr3_aa: CATRGESYNEQFF
v_call: TRBV7-9; j_call: TRBJ2-5; d_call: -; clone_size: -; cdr3_nt: TGTGCCAGCAGCCAAGACAGGTCTGAGTACTTC; cdr3_aa: CASSQDRSEYF
v_call: TRBV24-1; j_call: TRBJ2-3; d_call: -; clone_size: -; cdr3_nt: TGTGCCACCAGTGACCACCAGTGGGGGGCAGATACGCAGTATTTT; cdr3_aa: CATSDHQWGADTQYF
v_call: TRBV11-2; j_call: TRBJ2-1; d_call: -; clone_size: -; cdr3_nt: TGTGCCAGCAGCGTGACCGGGATTCAAGCTTTTGAGCAGTTCTTC; cdr3_aa: CASSVTGIQAFEQFF
v_call: TRBV27; j_call: TRBJ2-2; d_call: -; clone_size: -; cdr3_nt: TGTGCCAGCAGTTCAAACACCGGGGAGCTGTTTTTT; cdr3_aa: CASSSNTGELFF
v_call: TRBV7-9; j_call: TRBJ1-1; d_call: -; clone_size: -; cdr3_nt: TGTGCCAGCAGCTTAGTTCAGGGGTCGGGCACTGAAGCTTTCTTT; cdr3_aa: CASSLVQGSGTEAFF
v_call: TRBV18; j_call: TRBJ1-5; d_call: -; clone_size: few; cdr3_nt: TGTGCCAGCTCACGGATCTTAGCAGGGGGCAATCAGCCCCAGCATTTT; cdr3_aa: CASSRILAGGNQPQHF
v_call: TRBV19; j_call: TRBJ1-2; d_call: -; clone_size: once; cdr3_nt: TGTGCCAGTAGTATTAGGGATAACTATGGCTACACCTTC; cdr3_aa: CASSIRDNYGYTF
v_call: TRBV2; j_call: TRBJ1-3; d_call: -; clone_size: -; cdr3_nt: TGTGCCAGCAGCGAAACCGGAAACACCATATATTTT; cdr3_aa: CASSETGNTIYF
v_call: TRBV2; j_call: TRBJ2-1; d_call: TRBD2; clone_size: -; cdr3_nt: TGTGCCAGCACCATGGGACTAAGCGGATACAATGAGCAGTTCTTC; cdr3_aa: CASTMGLSGYNEQFF
v_call: TRBV4-1; j_call: TRBJ1-2; d_call: -; clone_size: -; cdr3_nt: TGCGCCAGCAGCGGAGTAGGCTACTATGGCTACACCTTC; cdr3_aa: CASSGVGYYGYTF
v_call: TRBV28; j_call: TRBJ1-2; d_call: -; clone_size: few; cdr3_nt: TGTGCCAGCTACTCTCAGAGGGCACCCCACACCTTC; cdr3_aa: CASYSQRAPHTF
v_call: TRBV30; j_call: TRBJ2-2; d_call: -; clone_size: -; cdr3_nt: TGTGCCTGCCCTCCTAGGGGCATGAACACCGGGGAGCTGTTTTTT; cdr3_aa: CACPPRGMNTGELFF
v_call: TRBV3-1/TRBV3-2; j_call: TRBJ1-2; d_call: -; clone_size: -; cdr3_nt: TGTGCCAGCAGCCAAGAGGGTGTTAATGGCTACACCTTC; cdr3_aa: CASSQEGVNGYTF
v_call: TRBV12-3/TRBV12-4; j_call: TRBJ1-3; d_call: -; clone_size: once; cdr3_nt: TGTGCCAGCAGTTTCACCAATGGAAACACCATATATTTT; cdr3_aa: CASSFTNGNTIYF
v_call: TRBV11-2; j_call: TRBJ1-6; d_call: -; clone_size: -; cdr3_nt: TGTGCCAGCAGCTTCGGAGCGGTGGCAGAATCACCCCTCCACTTT; cdr3_aa: CASSFGAVAESPLHF
v_call: TRBV20-1; j_call: TRBJ1-1; d_call: -; clone_size: -; cdr3_nt: TGCAGTGCTAGTGGAGGGACCGGCACCCAGGGTGAAGCTTTCTTT; cdr3_aa: CSASGGTGTQGEAFF
v_call: TRBV7-8; j_call: TRBJ2-1; d_call: -; clone_size: -; cdr3_nt: TGTGCCAGCAGCGAAGGCCCCTACAATGAGCAGTTCTTC; cdr3_aa: CASSEGPYNEQFF
v_call: TRBV6-4; j_call: TRBJ1-2; d_call: -; clone_size: -; cdr3_nt: TGTGCCAGCAGTGAGGAGGGGTTCTATGGCTACACCTTC; cdr3_aa: CASSEEGFYGYTF
v_call: TRBV18; j_call: TRBJ2-7; d_call: TRBD1; clone_size: -; cdr3_nt: TGTGCCAGCTCACCAGGTCCAACAGGGGGCGACGAGCAGTACTTC; cdr3_aa: CASSPGPTGGDEQYF
v_call: TRBV11-2; j_call: TRBJ1-3; d_call: -; clone_size: -; cdr3_nt: TGTGCCAGCAGCCCCTCGATCCACACCAACTCTGGAAACACCATATATTTT; cdr3_aa: CASSPSIHTNSGNTIYF
v_call: TRBV15; j_call: TRBJ2-1; d_call: -; clone_size: -; cdr3_nt: TGTGCCACCAGCGGCCTACAGGGCGGGACTGATAGATTTGAGCAGTTCTTC; cdr3_aa: CATSGLQGGTDRFEQFF
v_call: TRBV19; j_call: TRBJ1-5; d_call: -; clone_size: -; cdr3_nt: TGTGCCAGTAGGATAAGTTCTCTTCGGCGGCCAAGCAATCAGCCCCAGCATTTT; cdr3_aa: CASRISSLRRPSNQPQHF
v_call: TRBV6-6; j_call: TRBJ1-6; d_call: -; clone_size: -; cdr3_nt: TGTGCCAGCAGTTACTCGACAGGACGGGGTGATTCACCCCTCCACTTT; cdr3_aa: CASSYSTGRGDSPLHF
v_call: TRBV19; j_call: TRBJ2-2; d_call: TRBD2; clone_size: -; cdr3_nt: TGTGCCAGTAGTACGGGCCCCGCCGGCGGGGGAGCGACCACCGGGGAGCTGTTTTTT; cdr3_aa: CASSTGPAGGGATTGELFF
v_call: TRBV7-9; j_call: TRBJ1-4; d_call: -; clone_size: -; cdr3_nt: TGTGCCAGCTGGGGGGGGGATGAAAAACTGTTTTTT; cdr3_aa: CASWGGDEKLFF
v_call: TRBV9; j_call: TRBJ1-4; d_call: -; clone_size: -; cdr3_nt: TGTGCCAGCAGCGCGGTAGGAGCGCCTAATGAAAAACTGTTTTTT; cdr3_aa: CASSAVGAPNEKLFF
v_call: TRBV6-5; j_call: TRBJ1-2; d_call: -; clone_size: once; cdr3_nt: TGTGCCAGCAGTTACTCGAGGGGGAACTATGGCTACACCTTC; cdr3_aa: CASSYSRGNYGYTF
v_call: TRBV28; j_call: TRBJ1-5; d_call: -; clone_size: -; cdr3_nt: TGTGCCAGCAGTTCCCCCTCCAAAAATCAGCCCCAGCATTTT; cdr3_aa: CASSSPSKNQPQHF
v_call: TRBV24-1; j_call: TRBJ1-6; d_call: TRBD1; clone_size: -; cdr3_nt: TGTGCCACCAGTGGACAGGGGGCGGGTGCACCCCTCCACTTT; cdr3_aa: CATSGQGAGAPLHF
v_call: TRBV30; j_call: TRBJ2-1; d_call: -; clone_size: -; cdr3_nt: TGTGCCTGGGCAGGGTGGTCAATCAATGAGCAGTTCTTC; cdr3_aa: CAWAGWSINEQFF
v_call: TRBV28; j_call: TRBJ1-2; d_call: -; clone_size: -; cdr3_nt: TGTGCCAGCAGTGGGGAATATGGCTACACCTTC; cdr3_aa: CASSGEYGYTF
v_call: TRBV30; j_call: TRBJ1-3; d_call: -; clone_size: -; cdr3_nt: TGTGCCTGGAGTTCTGGACAGATTCGCTCTGGAAACACCATATATTTT; cdr3_aa: CAWSSGQIRSGNTIYF
v_call: TRBV7-2; j_call: TRBJ1-2; d_call: -; clone_size: -; cdr3_nt: TGTGCCAGCAGCTCCTCACCCGACAGGTCCTATGGCTACACCTTC; cdr3_aa: CASSSSPDRSYGYTF
v_call: TRBV28; j_call: TRBJ2-7; d_call: -; clone_size: -; cdr3_nt: TGTGCCAGCACCCGTGGCGGGACCTCCTACGAGCAGTACTTC; cdr3_aa: CASTRGGTSYEQYF
v_call: TRBV11-2; j_call: TRBJ1-4; d_call: -; clone_size: few; cdr3_nt: TGTGTAACAGGACGATCAACTAATGAAAAACTGTTTTTT; cdr3_aa: CVTGRSTNEKLFF
v_call: TRBV15; j_call: TRBJ1-6; d_call: TRBD1; clone_size: -; cdr3_nt: TGTGCCACCAGCAGGGGGGACAGGGGGCTAACTTCGAGGTCACCCCTCCACTTT; cdr3_aa: CATSRGDRGLTSRSPLHF
v_call: TRBV12-5; j_call: TRBJ2-3; d_call: -; clone_size: -; cdr3_nt: TGTGCTAGTGGTTTGGGTGCCACAGATACGCAGTATTTT; cdr3_aa: CASGLGATDTQYF
v_call: TRBV2; j_call: TRBJ1-3; d_call: TRBD1; clone_size: -; cdr3_nt: TGTGCCAGCAGTCGAACCGGGACAGGGACTGGAAACACCATATATTTT; cdr3_aa: CASSRTGTGTGNTIYF
v_call: TRBV7-8; j_call: TRBJ1-4; d_call: -; clone_size: once; cdr3_nt: TGTGCCAGCAGCTGGGTTCTGGGTCGACAGGCGAATGAAAAACTGTTTTTT; cdr3_aa: CASSWVLGRQANEKLFF
v_call: TRBV5-1; j_call: TRBJ2-2; d_call: -; clone_size: -; cdr3_nt: TGCGCCAGCAGCTTCCCCAGGTCTACTAGGGACGGGGAGCTGTTTTTT; cdr3_aa: CASSFPRSTRDGELFF
v_call: TRBV11-2; j_call: TRBJ2-1; d_call: -; clone_size: -; cdr3_nt: TGTGCCAGCAGCTTAGAGGTCAGAATACCGTTCTTC; cdr3_aa: CASSLEVRIPFF
v_call: TRBV6-5; j_call: TRBJ2-2; d_call: -; clone_size: -; cdr3_nt: TGTGCCAGCAGTTACCAGGAAAACACCGGGGAGCTGTTTTTT; cdr3_aa: CASSYQENTGELFF
v_call: TRBV11-1; j_call: TRBJ2-3; d_call: -; clone_size: -; cdr3_nt: TGTGCCAGCAGCCGGGCCGCCCCAGGTAGCACAGATACGCAGTATTTT; cdr3_aa: CASSRAAPGSTDTQYF
v_call: TRBV6-6; j_call: TRBJ1-3; d_call: -; clone_size: -; cdr3_nt: TGTGCCAGCAGTCTCAATACGGGGCTAGGAAACACCATATATTTT; cdr3_aa: CASSLNTGLGNTIYF
v_call: TRBV20-1; j_call: TRBJ2-2; d_call: -; clone_size: -; cdr3_nt: TGCAGCTTTGGGAGAACCGGGGAGCTGTTTTTT; cdr3_aa: CSFGRTGELFF
v_call: TRBV6-5; j_call: TRBJ1-2; d_call: TRBD1; clone_size: -; cdr3_nt: TGTGCCAGCAGCCGCGACAGGGATGGCTACACCTTC; cdr3_aa: CASSRDRDGYTF
v_call: TRBV12-3/TRBV12-4; j_call: TRBJ1-5; d_call: -; clone_size: -; cdr3_nt: TGTGCCAGCAGTTTACAGGAGGATCAGCCCCAGCATTTT; cdr3_aa: CASSLQEDQPQHF